This T cell receptor beta chain was recovered during a study of blood T cell repertoires in COVID-19. Study details: T cells, B-cell-depleted T cells, or PBMCs provided the cDNA or gDNA that served as material.

Source study methods: Estimates of nucleated cell counts were drawn from the amplification of reference gene primers. This table comes from immunoSEQ multiplex PCR, and its TCRdb copy is limited to in-frame clones, with some not included. V, J and clone size reflect that table, while D and trimming were determined from the DNA. The sample has 200,000 to 300,000 clones, around 86% seen once. The CDR3 runs 16 residues. Between the trimmed V and J ends, which lost 4 bases and 1 base, there was a span of 14 bases. The germline CDR1 and CDR2 sequences are MNHNS and SASEGT. Material for sequencing was peripheral blood. The chain couples TRBV6-1 to TRBJ2-4; TRBD1 might be the D (6 bases). The receptor comes from a man younger than 40 who had recovered from COVID-19. In DNA form, the CDR3 reads TGTGCCAGCAGTGGCCGATTGGGGGCGGCCAAAAACATTCAGTACTTC. Its protein product is CASSGRLGAAKNIQYF.